This section outlines one T cell receptor (beta chain) sequence together with its context. The trim removed 0 bases at V and 14 bases at J, leaving 10 bases unmatched. CDR3 length: 14 amino acids. CDR1 and CDR2 from the germline V gene are MGHRA and YSYEKL. The method was immunoSEQ multiplex PCR; TCRdb's version includes in-frame clones alone and lacks a portion of them. Of tens of thousands of clones in the sample, over 80% are singletons; the top ten hold around 8%. The data originate from a study of T cell changes during pregnancy in multiple sclerosis. The source of this sequence is a female donor with multiple sclerosis, enrolled in a pregnancy study. V gene TRBV4-1 combines with J gene TRBJ2-4; 7 nucleotides match TRBD2. The source was CD8+ T cells from peripheral blood mononuclear cells, collected before pregnancy. The CDR3 region has the DNA TGCGCCAGCAGCCAAGAAGAGAGACTAGCAGAGGAGTACTTC. Its translation is CASSQEERLAEEYF.